These T cell receptor beta chains were read from a single sample in a study of blood T cell repertoires in COVID-19. The method was immunoSEQ multiplex PCR; TCRdb's version includes in-frame clones alone and lacks a portion of them. The sample yields some 150,000 clones, around 73% seen once. The material sequenced was PBMCs or T cells enriched from blood (not recorded which). The receptors stem from a woman aged 45-60 years who had recovered from COVID-19. The CDR3 runs from the conserved cysteine through the conserved F or W. Each record gives: CDR3 length, clone size, V gene, D gene, J gene, CDR3 DNA, CDR3 protein. D genes are given only for firm matches. Clone size is given for some rows only: seen once, a few or many times, or a class if the clone is expanded.

15,NA,TRBV6-1,NA,TRBJ1-5,TGTGCCAGCAGTGAAGGAGGATTTACGGTTCAGCCCCAGCATTTT,CASSEGGFTVQPQHF
15,many,TRBV7-8,TRBD1,TRBJ2-7,TGTGCCAGCAGCCAACCCGGGACAGGGGGCTACGAGCAGTACTTC,CASSQPGTGGYEQYF
14,NA,TRBV5-1,TRBD1,TRBJ1-3,TGCGCCAGCAGCTCAACAGGGGCCGGAAACACCATATATTTT,CASSSTGAGNTIYF
17,once,TRBV18,NA,TRBJ1-1,TGTGCCAGCTCACAAAACTCGGGTACTTATTTAGGTGCTGAAGCTTTCTTT,CASSQNSGTYLGAEAFF
14,NA,TRBV2,NA,TRBJ1-4,TGTGCCAGCGGTAGGGGCCCGGCTAATGAAAAACTGTTTTTT,CASGRGPANEKLFF
13,NA,TRBV12-3/TRBV12-4,NA,TRBJ2-5,TGTGCCAGCAGTTCCCTGCAGGGGGAGACCCAGTACTTC,CASSSLQGETQYF
15,NA,TRBV2,NA,TRBJ1-5,TGTGCCAGCAGTGAAGCGAGCGGAGCGGTTCAGCCCCAGCATTTT,CASSEASGAVQPQHF
15,NA,TRBV6-5,NA,TRBJ2-2,TGTGCCAGCAGCTGGACTATGGCGGACACCGGGGAGCTGTTTTTT,CASSWTMADTGELFF
15,NA,TRBV11-2,NA,TRBJ2-5,TGTGCCAGCAGCTTAGATGGACGGGGGTGGGAGACCCAGTACTTC,CASSLDGRGWETQYF
16,NA,TRBV18,NA,TRBJ1-1,TGTGCCAGCTCACCACGTGGGCGTGCAGGGCGCACTGAAGCTTTCTTT,CASSPRGRAGRTEAFF
13,NA,TRBV6-5,TRBD1,TRBJ1-6,TGTGCCAGTAGGGACAGGGATAATTCACCCCTCCACTTT,CASRDRDNSPLHF
14,NA,TRBV19,NA,TRBJ2-2,TGTGCCGCCGGACAGTTTGCGAACACCGGGGAGCTGTTTTTT,CAAGQFANTGELFF
16,NA,TRBV7-9,TRBD2,TRBJ2-7,TGTGCCAGCAGTCGCCCGGGGGGGGTTTCGAGCTACGAGCAGTACTTC,CASSRPGGVSSYEQYF
18,NA,TRBV18,TRBD1,TRBJ1-4,TGTGCCAGCTCACCCGTGGGACAGGGAGACGCAACTAATGAAAAACTGTTTTTT,CASSPVGQGDATNEKLFF
15,NA,TRBV5-1,TRBD1,TRBJ1-1,TGCGCCAGCAAGACAGGGATAATTGAGAACACTGAAGCTTTCTTT,CASKTGIIENTEAFF
15,NA,TRBV9,NA,TRBJ2-7,TGTGCCAGCAGTGAATCCGGGGGTCTCTCCTACGAGCAGTACTTC,CASSESGGLSYEQYF
15,few,TRBV2,TRBD2,TRBJ2-1,TGTGCCAGCAGTGAGGCGGGGAGGGCCTACAATGAGCAGTTCTTC,CASSEAGRAYNEQFF
14,NA,TRBV10-3,TRBD1,TRBJ2-5,TGTGCCAGCCGGCAGACAGGGCGTGGAGAGACCCAGTACTTC,CASRQTGRGETQYF
18,NA,TRBV19,TRBD1,TRBJ1-4,TGTGCCAGTAGTTCTCATCGGACAGGGGGCCCAACTAATGAAAAACTGTTTTTT,CASSSHRTGGPTNEKLFF
16,NA,TRBV5-1,TRBD2,TRBJ2-3,TGCGCCAGCAGCTTGGATCTAGCGGGGGGGCCACATACGCAGTATTTT,CASSLDLAGGPHTQYF
17,NA,TRBV27,NA,TRBJ2-6,TGTGCCAGCAGCCCATCTGACATCGGGGCTGGGGCCAACGTCCTGACTTTC,CASSPSDIGAGANVLTF
15,NA,TRBV27,NA,TRBJ1-4,TGTGCCAGCAGTTCCCGGGGGGAGGCTAATGAAAAACTGTTTTTT,CASSSRGEANEKLFF
16,NA,TRBV25-1,NA,TRBJ1-6,TGTGCCAGCAGTGAGGCGACCAGGGGTGAAGCTTCACCCCTCCACTTT,CASSEATRGEASPLHF
13,NA,TRBV12-3/TRBV12-4,TRBD1,TRBJ1-2,TGTGCCAGCAGTCCAGACAGGGTTGATGGCTACACCTTC,CASSPDRVDGYTF
16,NA,TRBV24-1,NA,TRBJ2-1,TGTGCCACCAGTGATTGGCAGTCTAGCTCCTACAATGAGCAGTTCTTC,CATSDWQSSSYNEQFF
14,NA,TRBV5-1,NA,TRBJ1-1,TGCGCCAGCAGCTTGACAGGGCCGGAGACTGAAGCTTTCTTT,CASSLTGPETEAFF
15,NA,TRBV6-5,TRBD1,TRBJ1-1,TGTGCCAGCAGTCCCCTCGGACAGGGGGGAACTGAAGCTTTCTTT,CASSPLGQGGTEAFF
15,once,TRBV23-1,NA,TRBJ1-4,TGCGCCAGCAGTCAATCGAATGCTGAGCGTGAAAAACTGTTTTTT,CASSQSNAEREKLFF
15,NA,TRBV5-4,TRBD1,TRBJ2-7,TGTGCCAGCAGCTTGGGGGACAGGGGGCTATACGAGCAGTACTTC,CASSLGDRGLYEQYF
18,NA,TRBV30,TRBD1,TRBJ1-2,TGTGCCTGGAGTGTATCCTTTCCCTACAGGGGTGCGAACTATGGCTACACCTTC,CAWSVSFPYRGANYGYTF
15,NA,TRBV27,TRBD1,TRBJ1-2,TGTGCCAGCAGTGTCCAGGGGGCGGGCAACTATGGCTACACCTTC,CASSVQGAGNYGYTF
15,NA,TRBV10-3,TRBD1,TRBJ1-6,TGTGCCATCAGTGGGGGGAACAGGGGCAATTCACCCCTCCACTTT,CAISGGNRGNSPLHF
16,NA,TRBV9,NA,TRBJ2-2,TGTGCCAGCAGCCCTAGGTTAGGGGGATCCACCGGGGAGCTGTTTTTT,CASSPRLGGSTGELFF
19,NA,TRBV5-5,TRBD2,TRBJ2-1,TGTGCCAGCAGTTCGACGACCGGGACTAGCGGGGGGGCCCAGAATGAGCAGTTCTTC,CASSSTTGTSGGAQNEQFF
13,NA,TRBV30,NA,TRBJ1-2,TGTGCCTGGAGTGCCCAGCGAGGCTATGGCTACACCTTC,CAWSAQRGYGYTF
13,NA,TRBV5-1,NA,TRBJ2-7,TGCGCCAGCAGCTTGGACGACAGATACGAGCAGTACTTC,CASSLDDRYEQYF
12,NA,TRBV29-1,NA,TRBJ2-5,TGCAGTGCAGGGACTCCCTACGAGACCCAGTACTTC,CSAGTPYETQYF
16,NA,TRBV2,TRBD2,TRBJ2-7,TGTGCCAGCAGCGCCCTACTAGCGGGGGGCTCCTACGAGCAGTACTTC,CASSALLAGGSYEQYF
17,NA,TRBV30,NA,TRBJ2-7,TGTGCCTGGAGTGTAGCGGAATGGGTAGGCAGCTCCTACGAGCAGTACTTC,CAWSVAEWVGSSYEQYF
17,NA,TRBV3-1/TRBV3-2,NA,TRBJ2-4,TGTGCCAGCAGCCAAGATAGTCCGGGGCTAGGGGGAGACATTCAGTACTTC,CASSQDSPGLGGDIQYF
12,few,TRBV2,NA,TRBJ1-1,TGTGCCAGCATTATTGAGCACAGCCAAGCTTTCTTT,CASIIEHSQAFF
16,NA,TRBV7-2,NA,TRBJ1-5,TGTGCCAGCAGCTTAGCGGGGGCGTCCCCCCCTCAGCCCCAGCATTTT,CASSLAGASPPQPQHF
18,NA,TRBV4-2,NA,TRBJ1-6,TGTGCCAGCAGCCACACGTCGGGGGGATCGTCCTATAATTCACCCCTCCACTTT,CASSHTSGGSSYNSPLHF
13,NA,TRBV6-5,NA,TRBJ2-4,TGTGCCAGCAGCTCAGGATTGGGAAACATTCAGTACTTC,CASSSGLGNIQYF
14,NA,TRBV28,NA,TRBJ1-4,TGTGCCAGCAGTTTTCGAGGGTCGGTGGAAAAACTGTTTTTT,CASSFRGSVEKLFF
15,few,TRBV10-3,TRBD1,TRBJ2-5,TGTGCCATCAACCCGGGACAGGGAGGTGAAGAGACCCAGTACTTC,CAINPGQGGEETQYF
14,few,TRBV6-5,TRBD1,TRBJ1-4,TGTGCCAGCAGTAGGACAGGGACTAATGAAAAACTGTTTTTT,CASSRTGTNEKLFF
16,NA,TRBV25-1,NA,TRBJ2-2,TGTGCCAGCAGTGACTCGGGGGTGCCGAACACCGGGGAGCTGTTTTTT,CASSDSGVPNTGELFF
14,NA,TRBV7-2,TRBD1,TRBJ2-7,TGTGCCAGCAGCTTGACAGGGAGAATCTACGAGCAGTACTTC,CASSLTGRIYEQYF
16,NA,TRBV14,TRBD2,TRBJ2-7,TGTGCCAGCAGCCAAGAGGGAGGGAGGCGAGGCTACGAGCAGTACTTC,CASSQEGGRRGYEQYF